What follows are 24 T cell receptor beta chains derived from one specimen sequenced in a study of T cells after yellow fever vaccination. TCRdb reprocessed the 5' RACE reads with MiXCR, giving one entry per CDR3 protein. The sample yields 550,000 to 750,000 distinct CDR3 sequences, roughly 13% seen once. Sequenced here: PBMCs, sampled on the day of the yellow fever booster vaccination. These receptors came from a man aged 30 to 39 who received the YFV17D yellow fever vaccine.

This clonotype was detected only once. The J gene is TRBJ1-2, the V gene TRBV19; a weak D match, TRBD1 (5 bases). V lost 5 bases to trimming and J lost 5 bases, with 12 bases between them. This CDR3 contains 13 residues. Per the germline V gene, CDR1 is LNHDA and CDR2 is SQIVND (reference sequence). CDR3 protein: CASSATARYGYTF. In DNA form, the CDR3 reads TGTGCCAGTAGTGCGACAGCTAGGTATGGCTACACCTTC. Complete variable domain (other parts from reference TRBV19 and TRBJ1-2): DGGITQSPKYLFRKEGQNVTLSCEQNLNHDAMYWYRQDPGQGLRLIYYSQIVNDFQKGDIAEGYSVSREKKESFPLTVTSAQKNPTAFYLCASSATARYGYTFGSGTRLTVV.

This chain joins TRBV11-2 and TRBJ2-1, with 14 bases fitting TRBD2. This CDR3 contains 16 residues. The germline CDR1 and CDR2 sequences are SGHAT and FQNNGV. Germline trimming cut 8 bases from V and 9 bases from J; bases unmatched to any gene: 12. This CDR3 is CASLDPGLAGATEQFF. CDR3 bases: TGTGCCAGCTTAGATCCGGGACTAGCGGGAGCGACTGAGCAGTTCTTC.

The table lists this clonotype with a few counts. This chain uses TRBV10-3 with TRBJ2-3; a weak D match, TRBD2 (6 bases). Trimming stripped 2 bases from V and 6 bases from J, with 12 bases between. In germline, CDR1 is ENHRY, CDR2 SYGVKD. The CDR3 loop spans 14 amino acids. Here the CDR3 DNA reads TGTGCCATCAGTGAGGGGACTGCAAGCGATACGCAGTATTTT. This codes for CAISEGTASDTQYF.

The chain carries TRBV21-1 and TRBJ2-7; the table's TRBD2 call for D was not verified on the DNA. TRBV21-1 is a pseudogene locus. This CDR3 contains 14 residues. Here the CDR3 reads CASSITSGRAEQYF. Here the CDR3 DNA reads TGTGCCAGCAGCATCACTAGCGGGAGGGCCGAGCAGTACTTC.

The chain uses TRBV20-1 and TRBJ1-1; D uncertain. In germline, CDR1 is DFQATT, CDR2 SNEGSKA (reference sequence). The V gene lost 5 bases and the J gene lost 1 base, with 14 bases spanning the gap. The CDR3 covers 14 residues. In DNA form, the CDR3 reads TGCAGTGCTGGCGAAACGGGAGCGAACACTGAAGCTTTCTTT. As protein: CSAGETGANTEAFF.

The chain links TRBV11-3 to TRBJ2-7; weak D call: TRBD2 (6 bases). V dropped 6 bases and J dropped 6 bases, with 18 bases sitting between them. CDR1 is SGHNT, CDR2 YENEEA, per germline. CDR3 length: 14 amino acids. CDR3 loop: CASSPGDPQGEQYF. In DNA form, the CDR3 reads TGTGCCAGCAGTCCGGGGGACCCTCAGGGCGAGCAGTACTTC.

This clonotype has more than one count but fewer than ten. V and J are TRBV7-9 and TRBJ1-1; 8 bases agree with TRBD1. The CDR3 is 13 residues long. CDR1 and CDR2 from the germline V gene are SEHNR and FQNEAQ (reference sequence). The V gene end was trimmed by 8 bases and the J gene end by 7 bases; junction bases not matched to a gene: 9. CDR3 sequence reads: CASALSDRVEAFF. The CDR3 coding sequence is TGTGCCAGCGCATTGTCGGACAGGGTTGAAGCTTTCTTT. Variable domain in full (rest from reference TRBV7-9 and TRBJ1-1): DTGVSQNPRHKITKRGQNVTFRCDPISEHNRLYWYRQTLGQGPEFLTYFQNEAQLEKSRLLSDRFSAERPKGSFSTLEIQRTEQGDSAMYLCASALSDRVEAFFGQGTRLTVV.

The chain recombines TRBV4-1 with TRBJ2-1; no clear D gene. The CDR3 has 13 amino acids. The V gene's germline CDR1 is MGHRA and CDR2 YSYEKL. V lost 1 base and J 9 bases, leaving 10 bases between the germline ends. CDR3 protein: CASSQASTTEQFF. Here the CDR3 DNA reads TGCGCCAGCAGCCAAGCGAGTACGACTGAGCAGTTCTTC.

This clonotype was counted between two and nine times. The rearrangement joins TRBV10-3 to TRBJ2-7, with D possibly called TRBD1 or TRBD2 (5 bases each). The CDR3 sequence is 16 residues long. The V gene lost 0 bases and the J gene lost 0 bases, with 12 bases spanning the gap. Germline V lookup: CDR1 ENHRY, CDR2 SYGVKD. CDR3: CAISESGVGNSYEQYF. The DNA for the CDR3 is TGTGCCATCAGTGAGTCGGGGGTGGGGAACTCCTACGAGCAGTACTTC.

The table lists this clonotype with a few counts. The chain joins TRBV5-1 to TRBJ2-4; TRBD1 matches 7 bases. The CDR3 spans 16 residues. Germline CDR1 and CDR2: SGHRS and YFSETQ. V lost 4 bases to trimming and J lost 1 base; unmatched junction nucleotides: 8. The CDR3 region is CASSTRDRSAKNIQYF. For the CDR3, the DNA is TGCGCCAGCAGCACCCGGGACAGATCCGCCAAAAACATTCAGTACTTC.

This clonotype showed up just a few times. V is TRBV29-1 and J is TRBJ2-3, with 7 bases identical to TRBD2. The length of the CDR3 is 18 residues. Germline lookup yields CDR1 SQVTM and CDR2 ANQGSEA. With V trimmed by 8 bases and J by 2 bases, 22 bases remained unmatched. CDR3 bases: TGCAGCTCAAAGTGGGGCGGGAGTTACCGCACACACACAGATACGCAGTATTTT. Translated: CSSKWGGSYRTHTDTQYF.

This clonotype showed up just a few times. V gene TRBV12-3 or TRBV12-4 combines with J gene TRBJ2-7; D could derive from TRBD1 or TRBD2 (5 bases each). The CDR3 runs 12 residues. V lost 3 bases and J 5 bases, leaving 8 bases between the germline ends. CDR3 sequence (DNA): TGTGCCAGCAGTTTCGGGGCGGACGAGCAGTACTTC. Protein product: CASSFGADEQYF.

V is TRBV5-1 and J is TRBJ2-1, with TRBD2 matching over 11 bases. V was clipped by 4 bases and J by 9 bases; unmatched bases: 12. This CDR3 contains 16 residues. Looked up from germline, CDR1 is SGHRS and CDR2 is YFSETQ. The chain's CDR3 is CASSDIAGGPDLEQFF. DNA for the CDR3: TGCGCCAGCAGCGACATAGCGGGAGGGCCAGACCTTGAGCAGTTCTTC.

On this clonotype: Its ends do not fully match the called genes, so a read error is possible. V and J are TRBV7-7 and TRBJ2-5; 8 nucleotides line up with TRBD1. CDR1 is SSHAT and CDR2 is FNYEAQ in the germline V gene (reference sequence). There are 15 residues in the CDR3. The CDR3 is CASSFGRGLEETQYF. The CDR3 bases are TGTGCTAGCAGCTTCGGCAGGGGGCTTGAAGAGACCCAGTACTTC.

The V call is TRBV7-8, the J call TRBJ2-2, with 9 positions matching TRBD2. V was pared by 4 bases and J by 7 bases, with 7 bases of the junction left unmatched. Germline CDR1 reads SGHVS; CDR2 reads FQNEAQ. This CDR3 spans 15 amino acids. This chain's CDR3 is CASSWRGLASGELFF. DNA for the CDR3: TGTGCCAGCAGCTGGCGGGGACTAGCAAGCGGGGAGCTGTTTTTT.

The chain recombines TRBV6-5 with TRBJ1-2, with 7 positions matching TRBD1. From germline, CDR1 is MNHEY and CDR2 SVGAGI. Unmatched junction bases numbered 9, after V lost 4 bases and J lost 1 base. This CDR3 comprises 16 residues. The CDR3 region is CASSSNRGKNNYGYTF. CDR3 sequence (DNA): TGTGCCAGCAGTTCAAACAGGGGAAAGAATAACTATGGCTACACCTTC.

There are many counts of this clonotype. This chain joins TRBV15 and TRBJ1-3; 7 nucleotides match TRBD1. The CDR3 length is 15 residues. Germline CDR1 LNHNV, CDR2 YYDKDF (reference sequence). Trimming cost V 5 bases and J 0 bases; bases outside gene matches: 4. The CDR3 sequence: CATSQDRVSGNTIYF. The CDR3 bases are TGTGCCACCAGCCAAGACAGGGTCTCTGGAAACACCATATATTTT.

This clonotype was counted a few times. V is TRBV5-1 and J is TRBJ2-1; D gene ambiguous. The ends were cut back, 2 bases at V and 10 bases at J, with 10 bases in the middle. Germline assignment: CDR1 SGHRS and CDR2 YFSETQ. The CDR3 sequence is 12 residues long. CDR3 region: CASSFYGSEQFF. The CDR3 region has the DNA TGCGCCAGCAGCTTTTACGGAAGCGAGCAGTTCTTC.

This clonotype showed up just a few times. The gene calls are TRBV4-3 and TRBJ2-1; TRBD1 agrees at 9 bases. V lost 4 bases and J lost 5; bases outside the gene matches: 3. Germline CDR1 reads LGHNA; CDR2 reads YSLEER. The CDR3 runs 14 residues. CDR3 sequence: CASSRRTGDNEQFF. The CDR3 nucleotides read TGCGCCAGCAGCCGCCGGACAGGGGACAATGAGCAGTTCTTC.

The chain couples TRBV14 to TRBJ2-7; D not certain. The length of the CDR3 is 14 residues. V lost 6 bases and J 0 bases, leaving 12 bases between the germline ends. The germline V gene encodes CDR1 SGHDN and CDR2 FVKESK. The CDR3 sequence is CASSLSWSSYEQYF. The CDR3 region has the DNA TGTGCCAGCAGTCTAAGCTGGAGCTCCTACGAGCAGTACTTC. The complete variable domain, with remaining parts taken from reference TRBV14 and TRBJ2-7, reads EAGVTQFPSHSVIEKGQTVTLRCDPISGHDNLYWYRRVMGKEIKFLLHFVKESKQDESGMPNNRFLAERTGGTYSTLKVQPAELEDSGVYFCASSLSWSSYEQYFGPGTRLTVT.

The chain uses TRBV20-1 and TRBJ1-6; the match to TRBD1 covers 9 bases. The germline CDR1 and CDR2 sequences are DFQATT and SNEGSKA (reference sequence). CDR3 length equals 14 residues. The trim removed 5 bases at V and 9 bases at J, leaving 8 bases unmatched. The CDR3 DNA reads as TGCAGTGCTGTACTAGGACAGGGGACTTCACCCCTCCACTTT. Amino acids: CSAVLGQGTSPLHF.

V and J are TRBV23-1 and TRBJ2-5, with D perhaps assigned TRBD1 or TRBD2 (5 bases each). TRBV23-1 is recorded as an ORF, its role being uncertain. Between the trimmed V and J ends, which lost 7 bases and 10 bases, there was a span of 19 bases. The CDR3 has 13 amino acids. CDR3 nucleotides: TGCGCCAGCACAGGGACCCCCGGCCGGGACCAGTACTTC. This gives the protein CASTGTPGRDQYF.

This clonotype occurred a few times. This CDR3 reads CSARAGGRVGELFF. The CDR3 DNA is TGCAGTGCTCGGGCCGGGGGGCGGGTCGGGGAGCTGTTTTTT. J is TRBJ2-2 and V is TRBV20-1; D might be TRBD2 (7 bases). This CDR3 contains 14 residues. The germline V and J ends were trimmed by 5 bases and 7 bases, with 17 bases remaining between them. The germline V gene encodes CDR1 DFQATT and CDR2 SNEGSKA (reference sequence).

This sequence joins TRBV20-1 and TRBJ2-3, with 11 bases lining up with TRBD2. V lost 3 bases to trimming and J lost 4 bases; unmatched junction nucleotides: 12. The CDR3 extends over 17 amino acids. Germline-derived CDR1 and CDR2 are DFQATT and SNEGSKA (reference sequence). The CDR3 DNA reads TGCAGTGCTAGTCCCGCGAGGATAGCGGGAGGGGCAGATACGCAGTATTTT. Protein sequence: CSASPARIAGGADTQYF.